The next 32 T cell receptor beta chains were all read from a single sample in a study of preoperative IRX-2 immunotherapy in early breast cancer. Measured with immunoSEQ multiplex PCR; TCRdb has only the in-frame clones, and not every one. The sample carries around 34,000 clones, about 95% recorded once. The treatment here: preoperative locoregional IRX-2 cytokine immunotherapy. This material was collected from a patient treated with IRX-2 immunotherapy. The receptor set was obtained from a human donor with breast cancer.

This clone appeared a single time. CDR3 bases: TGTGCCAGCAGTAAGGTGGGAGCTAACTATGGCTACACCTTC. Translated: CASSKVGANYGYTF. The chain couples TRBV28 to TRBJ1-2; D is uncertain. This CDR3 contains 14 residues. Germline V gives CDR1 MDHEN, CDR2 SYDVKM. Trimming pared 5 bases from V and 0 bases from J, leaving 10 bases between.

This chain joins TRBV28 and TRBJ1-1; TRBD1 might be the D (5 bases). The V and J ends lost 5 bases and 0 bases respectively, with 22 bases between them. CDR1 is MDHEN and CDR2 is SYDVKM in the germline V gene. The CDR3 consists of 18 residues. The CDR3 protein is CASSPYYSSGGMNTEAFF. DNA for the CDR3: TGTGCCAGCAGTCCCTACTACTCCTCCGGGGGGATGAACACTGAAGCTTTCTTT.

This chain uses TRBV29-1 with TRBJ2-2; 10 bases match TRBD1. V shed 4 bases and J 4 bases; nucleotides not matched to a gene: 3. The CDR3 contains 14 residues. Germline V CDR1 and CDR2: SQVTM, ANQGSEA. The CDR3 coding sequence is TGCAGCGTTGGGGGACAGGGGCGCACCGGGGAGCTGTTTTTT. This gives the protein CSVGGQGRTGELFF.

The V gene is TRBV6-5, the J gene TRBJ2-7, with D unresolved. The V and J ends lost 4 bases and 4 bases respectively, with 8 bases between them. The CDR3 is 12 residues long. In germline, CDR1 is MNHEY, CDR2 SVGAGI. The CDR3, as DNA: TGTGCCAGCAGTTCGGGCCTATACGAGCAGTACTTC. Translating it yields CASSSGLYEQYF.

This chain uses TRBV29-1 with TRBJ2-3, with TRBD1 matching 8 bases. Per the germline V gene, CDR1 is SQVTM and CDR2 is ANQGSEA. V gave up 7 bases and J gave up 1 base; unmatched junction bases: 10. The CDR3 is 15 residues long. This CDR3 reads CSGDLPGQGTDTQYF. CDR3 nucleotides: TGCAGCGGAGACCTGCCGGGACAGGGCACAGATACGCAGTATTTT.

The J gene is TRBJ2-7, the V gene TRBV6-6; 10 bases are shared with TRBD1. The CDR3 sequence is 13 residues long. V was clipped by 10 bases and J by 3 bases; unmatched bases: 6. In germline, CDR1 is MNHNY, CDR2 SVGAGI (reference sequence). CDR3 bases: TGTGCCATCCGACAGGGGGCAAGCTACGAGCAGTACTTC. It yields the protein CAIRQGASYEQYF.

The J gene is TRBJ2-2, the V gene TRBV29-1; TRBD1 agrees at 8 bases. V trimming: 5 bases; J trimming: 2 bases; junction bases outside the gene matches: 4. This CDR3 spans 14 amino acids. Germline CDR1 and CDR2: SQVTM and ANQGSEA. CDR3 nucleotide sequence: TGCAGCGTTAGGACAGGGCAAAACACCGGGGAGCTGTTTTTT. Its protein is CSVRTGQNTGELFF.

CDR3: CASSQSGSEETQYF. CDR3 nucleotides: TGTGCCAGCAGCCAGAGCGGGTCGGAAGAGACCCAGTACTTC. This rearrangement joins TRBV5-4 to TRBJ2-5, with D tentatively TRBD2 (6 bases). Trimming took 4 bases from V and 3 from J, leaving 13 bases between them. The germline V gene encodes CDR1 SGHNT and CDR2 YYREEE (reference sequence). This CDR3 has 14 amino acids. The full variable domain, completed using reference TRBV5-4 and TRBJ2-5, is ETGVTQSPTHLIKTRGQQVTLRCSSQSGHNTVSWYQQALGQGPQFIFQYYREEENGRGNFPPRFSGLQFPNYSSELNVNALELDDSALYLCASSQSGSEETQYFGPGTRLLVL.

This clone was seen a single time. The CDR3 sequence: CASSARGHGYTF. The DNA for the CDR3 is TGTGCCAGCAGCGCTAGGGGCCATGGCTACACCTTC. The J gene is TRBJ1-2, the V gene TRBV6-1, with a weak D call TRBD1 (5 bases). Trimming stripped 6 bases from V and 6 bases from J, with 11 bases between. This CDR3 is 12 amino acids long. CDR1 MNHNS and CDR2 SASEGT come from the germline V gene.

The chain links TRBV28 to TRBJ2-7; D is possibly TRBD2 (7 bases). CDR1 and CDR2 (germline): MDHEN, SYDVKM. Trimming pared 7 bases from V and 4 bases from J, leaving 17 bases between. The CDR3 contains 14 residues. CDR3 nucleotides: TGTGCCAGCAATCCGTGGAGGGGGGGTTACGAGCAGTACTTC. This codes for CASNPWRGGYEQYF.

The chain joins TRBV18 to TRBJ2-7; D is uncertain. The germline gives CDR1 KGHSH, CDR2 LQKENI. V lost 0 bases and J lost 0, with 6 bases in between. The CDR3 loop spans 14 amino acids. Written as DNA, the CDR3 is TGTGCCAGCTCACCACCGAGGACCTCCTACGAGCAGTACTTC. This encodes CASSPPRTSYEQYF.

The V and J genes are TRBV21-1 and TRBJ1-2. TRBV21-1 is tagged as a pseudogene. CDR3 length: 15 residues. This CDR3 is CASSKLSRLPYGYTF. CDR3 nucleotide sequence: TGTGCCAGCAGCAAACTATCCCGATTACCCTATGGCTACACCTTC.

This clone occurred once. The V and J genes are TRBV5-1 and TRBJ2-5; no firm D call. Germline V lookup: CDR1 SGHRS, CDR2 YFSETQ. The CDR3 has 11 residues. Trimming left V 6 bases short and J 2 bases short, with 5 bases between. The CDR3 spells CASTMQETQYF. As DNA, the CDR3 is TGCGCCAGCACCATGCAAGAGACCCAGTACTTC.

The rearrangement joins TRBV5-1 to TRBJ2-1; perhaps TRBD1 as D (6 bases). Germline CDR1 SGHRS, CDR2 YFSETQ. V was trimmed by 4 bases and J by 4 bases, leaving 21 bases between them. The CDR3 contains 17 residues. CDR3 sequence reads: CASSLDQTGPLYNEQFF. In DNA form, the CDR3 reads TGCGCCAGCAGCCTTGACCAGACAGGTCCCCTATACAATGAGCAGTTCTTC.

This clone appeared a single time. This chain uses TRBV18 with TRBJ1-1; the D is unclear. Trimming stripped 2 bases from V and 0 bases from J, with 10 bases between. CDR1 is KGHSH and CDR2 is LQKENI in the germline V gene. CDR3 size: 15 residues. The CDR3 region has the DNA TGTGCCAGCTCACCAAGCTCGCGGATGAACACTGAAGCTTTCTTT. As protein: CASSPSSRMNTEAFF.

The chain has TRBV21-1 and TRBJ1-5; the D call in the table, TRBD1, was not verified against the DNA. TRBV21-1 is a pseudogene. The CDR3 runs to 16 residues. The CDR3 loop reads CASTRGRGYSNQPQHF. The CDR3 DNA is TGTGCCAGCACCCGAGGAAGGGGGTACAGCAATCAGCCCCAGCATTTT.

This chain connects TRBV5-1 to TRBJ1-5; 8 positions agree with TRBD1. This CDR3 contains 15 residues. V lost 2 bases and J lost 6; bases outside the gene matches: 7. Germline V gene lookup returns CDR1 SGHRS and CDR2 YFSETQ. The CDR3 sequence: CASSFTGGGSQPQHF. Here the CDR3 DNA reads TGCGCCAGCAGCTTTACAGGGGGAGGTAGTCAGCCCCAGCATTTT.

V and J are TRBV9 and TRBJ2-7, with D possibly being TRBD1 (6 bases). The CDR3 runs to 15 residues. The V end lost 3 bases, the J end lost 3 bases, and 16 bases lay between the germline ends. From germline, CDR1 is SGDLS and CDR2 YYNGEE. The CDR3 is CASSAQGSVRYEQYF. The CDR3 DNA is TGTGCCAGCAGCGCACAGGGCTCCGTTCGCTACGAGCAGTACTTC.

This clone was found once. The chain links TRBV5-6 to TRBJ2-7; D gene ambiguous. This CDR3 has 14 residues. The germline V gene encodes CDR1 SGHDT and CDR2 YYEEEE. Between the trimmed V and J ends, which lost 2 bases and 3 bases, there was a span of 12 bases. The DNA of the CDR3 is TGTGCCAGCAGCTTAGGTGGTCCCTTCTACGAGCAGTACTTC. Amino acids: CASSLGGPFYEQYF.

V gene TRBV5-1 combines with J gene TRBJ1-4; 7 nucleotides match TRBD1. The germline V gene encodes CDR1 SGHRS and CDR2 YFSETQ. The V segment lost 3 bases and the J segment 7 bases; nucleotides outside the gene matches: 0. This CDR3 comprises 12 residues. Here the CDR3 DNA reads TGCGCCAGCAGCTGGGACAGTGAAAAACTGTTTTTT. The encoded protein is CASSWDSEKLFF.

This chain connects TRBV2 to TRBJ2-3, with D tentatively TRBD1 or TRBD2 (5 bases each). Deletions cut 5 bases from V and 0 bases from J, with 21 bases between. This CDR3 comprises 18 residues. Germline CDR1 reads SNHLY; CDR2 reads FYNNEI. CDR3 residues: CASSPPGTRNPSTDTQYF. CDR3 DNA sequence: TGTGCCAGCAGTCCACCCGGGACGAGGAATCCTAGCACAGATACGCAGTATTTT.

The rearrangement links TRBV25-1 to TRBJ1-5; 9 bases agree with TRBD1. Germline CDR1 is MGHDK and CDR2 is SYGVNS. The CDR3 extends over 15 amino acids. V lost 4 bases, J lost 7 bases, and 8 bases stayed unmatched. Written as DNA, the CDR3 is TGTGCCAGCAGTGCGGCCGGGACAGGGTTCCAGCCCCAGCATTTT. Amino acids: CASSAAGTGFQPQHF. Together with reference TRBV25-1 and TRBJ1-5, the CDR3 gives the full variable domain: EADIYQTPRYLVIGTGKKITLECSQTMGHDKMYWYQQDPGMELHLIHYSYGVNSTEKGDLSSESTVSRIRTEHFPLTLESARPSHTSQYLCASSAAGTGFQPQHFGDGTRLSIL.

This clone was observed once. The V call is TRBV5-1, the J call TRBJ1-4; maybe TRBD1 (5 bases). In germline, CDR1 is SGHRS, CDR2 YFSETQ. The length of the CDR3 is 14 residues. V gave up 4 bases and J gave up 7 bases, with 14 bases separating them. The CDR3: CASSPGLVGEKLFF. For the CDR3, the DNA is TGCGCCAGCAGCCCGGGACTGGTTGGTGAAAAACTGTTTTTT.

The chain uses TRBV29-1 and TRBJ2-7, with D maybe TRBD1 (5 bases). Germline assignment: CDR1 SQVTM and CDR2 ANQGSEA. V dropped 4 bases and J dropped 0 bases, with 13 bases sitting between them. The CDR3 consists of 14 residues. The CDR3: CSVARVARSYEQYF. In DNA, the CDR3 is TGCAGCGTTGCCAGGGTTGCTCGCTCCTACGAGCAGTACTTC.

V and J are TRBV7-3 and TRBJ1-2; no clear D gene. This CDR3 comprises 14 residues. V lost 0 bases and J lost 7, with 12 bases in between. CDR1 is SGHTA, CDR2 FQGTGA, per germline. The CDR3 coding sequence is TGTGCCAGCAGCTTAACAGGGTACGACGGTGGCTACACCTTC. The encoded protein is CASSLTGYDGGYTF.

This chain uses TRBV18 with TRBJ1-5, with D possibly TRBD1 on 5 matching bases. CDR3 length: 15 amino acids. The V gene's germline CDR1 is KGHSH and CDR2 LQKENI. Trimming stripped 3 bases from V and 5 bases from J, with 14 bases between. DNA of the CDR3: TGTGCCAGCTCACCGGGGTGGGGCCTAGATCAGCCCCAGCATTTT. It specifies CASSPGWGLDQPQHF.

Concerning this clone itself: A read error may account for a junction end that differs from germline. V gene TRBV7-8 combines with J gene TRBJ2-1, with 8 bases that match TRBD2. The CDR3 length is 13 residues. The germline V gene has CDR1 SGHVS and CDR2 FQNEAQ. Here the CDR3 DNA reads TGTGCGAGCAACCAGGGTGGCGGGGGGTATAAGTTCTTC. Its protein is CASNQGGGGYKFF.

J is TRBJ2-7 and V is TRBV25-1; D gene unclear. The length of the CDR3 is 13 residues. Trimming stripped 5 bases from V and 1 base from J, with 9 bases between. Per germline, CDR1 MGHDK and CDR2 SYGVNS. The CDR3 DNA reads as TGTGCCAGCAGTCGGGCTGATTCCTACGAGCAGTACTTC. Its translation: CASSRADSYEQYF.

This chain joins TRBV9 and TRBJ2-1, with 7 bases lining up with TRBD1. The CDR3 loop spans 12 amino acids. The V gene end was trimmed by 4 bases and the J gene end by 12 bases; junction bases not matched to a gene: 7. CDR1 and CDR2 from the germline V gene are SGDLS and YYNGEE. CDR3 coding DNA: TGTGCCAGCAGCTCCTCCGACAGGGTGCAGTTCTTC. Encoded protein: CASSSSDRVQFF.

The chain has TRBV11-3 and TRBJ2-5; 7 nucleotides align to TRBD1. The CDR3 consists of 14 residues. Unmatched junction bases numbered 2, after V lost 3 bases and J lost 1 base. Germline V lookup: CDR1 SGHNT, CDR2 YENEEA. The CDR3 loop is CASSLGQFQETQYF. CDR3 nucleotides: TGTGCCAGCAGCTTGGGACAGTTCCAAGAGACCCAGTACTTC.

CDR3 protein: CASGGSYTDTQYF. The CDR3 DNA sequence: TGTGCCAGCGGGGGATCCTACACAGATACGCAGTATTTT. V usage is TRBV7-2 and J usage is TRBJ2-3; tentatively, D is TRBD1 or TRBD2 (5 bases each). CDR3 length: 13 amino acids. Trimming shortened V by 8 bases and J by 2 bases, and 11 bases separated the two germline ends. CDR1 and CDR2 from the germline V gene are SGHTA and FQGNSA.

This sequence joins TRBV19 and TRBJ1-5; D not resolved. The germline gives CDR1 LNHDA, CDR2 SQIVND (reference sequence). V was trimmed by 5 bases and J by 0 bases, leaving 11 bases between them. The CDR3 consists of 15 residues. This CDR3 is CASSSRSYSNQPQHF. Written as DNA, the CDR3 is TGTGCCAGTAGTTCCCGTTCTTATAGCAATCAGCCCCAGCATTTT.